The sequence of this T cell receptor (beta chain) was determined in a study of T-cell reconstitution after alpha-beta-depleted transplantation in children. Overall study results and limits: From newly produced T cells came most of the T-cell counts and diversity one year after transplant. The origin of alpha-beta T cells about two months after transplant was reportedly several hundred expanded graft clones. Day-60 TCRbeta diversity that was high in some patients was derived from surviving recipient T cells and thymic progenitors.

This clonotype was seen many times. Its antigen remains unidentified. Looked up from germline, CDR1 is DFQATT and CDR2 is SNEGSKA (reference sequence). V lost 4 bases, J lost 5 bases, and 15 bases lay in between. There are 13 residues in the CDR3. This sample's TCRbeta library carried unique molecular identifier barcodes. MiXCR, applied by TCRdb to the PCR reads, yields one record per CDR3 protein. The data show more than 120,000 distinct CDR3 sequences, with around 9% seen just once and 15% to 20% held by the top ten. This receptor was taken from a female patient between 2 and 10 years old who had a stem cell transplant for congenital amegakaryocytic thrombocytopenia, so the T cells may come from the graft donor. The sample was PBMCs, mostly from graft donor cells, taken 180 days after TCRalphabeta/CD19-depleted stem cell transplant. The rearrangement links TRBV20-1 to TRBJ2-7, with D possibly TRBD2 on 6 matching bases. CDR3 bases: TGCAGTGCTACGACCGGGGGTACCGACGAGCAGTACTTC. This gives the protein CSATTGGTDEQYF.